Below, one T cell receptor beta chain is given with its context. This clonotype was seen repeatedly, ten times or more. Its specific antigen is unknown. Base qualities were left out, and no much larger clone turns up one base away. Every donor in the study was a healthy Caucasian. Miltenyi CD45RO+ enrichment and human naive T-cell isolation kits were used to isolate memory (CD45RO+) and naive T cells from PBMC. Ends trimmed: V by 1 base, J by 2 bases; bases unmatched to a gene: 2. From cysteine to phenylalanine, the CDR3 is 15 amino acids long. Of all the DNA, just the CDR3 is kept, 45 bases in frame from base 1. As encoded in the germline V gene, CDR1 is SGHAT while CDR2 is FQNNGV. Library prep was done by 5' RACE. Sequencing used an Illumina HiSeq 2000. Template switching added a universal primer binding site, and the final cDNA carried a unique molecular identifier that allowed TCR cDNA molecules to be counted accurately. Specific primers in the conserved constant-segment region were used to synthesize first-strand cDNA for the TCR alpha and beta chains. To control for contamination, every cDNA library carried two barcodes: a SMART-Mk sample barcode plus Illumina barcodes. TruSeq adapter sequences, together with Illumina sample barcodes, were added in two successive PCR steps. TCR alpha and beta cDNA libraries were sequenced on the Illumina HiSeq platform with custom primers. The authors' analysis ran thus. Raw reads were processed with MiGEC to extract unique molecular identifiers, and MiXCR was used to determine CDR3 positions. For each individual, recombination models were inferred using an EM algorithm with the repgenHMM and IGoR tools. Shared clonotypes were analyzed with the tcR package in R, and sharing was normalized by the product of cloneset sizes. To study raw recombination without the effects of thymic and clonal selection, out-of-frame nonproductive sequences were analyzed. TCRdb handled the public reads itself, with Q25 trimming in fastp and clone calling in MiXCR, and kept productive beta chains. Merged by CDR3 protein, the rows form single entries marked with the most common genes and DNA. TCRdb, not the original authors, processed these V and J calls. This sample has about 150,000 distinct CDR3 sequences in its table, and around 3.4% of those were observed once. The ten largest clones take up 8.1% of the sample.

This entry belongs to a study of identical twins (dated by TCRdb to about 2016). The study in broad terms: TCR alpha and beta repertoires from monozygotic twins, unrelated adults of various ages and cord blood were deep-sequenced to test whether fetal clonotypes persist. Replicate twin experiments were performed at different times using different library preparation protocols to rule out contamination.

Broad study findings and their caveats: In monozygotic twins, recombination models systematically underestimated out-of-frame TCR alpha sharing, but the models matched the sharing seen between unrelated individuals. A weaker excess of twin sharing was found in beta out-of-frame sequences because the signal-to-noise ratio was lowered by fewer shared sequences. Fewer insertions were carried by abundant cord blood beta clonotypes; a weaker similar trend was observed in young adult naive repertoires, while no such trend was observed in memory repertoires. Zero-insertion analyses could be partly confounded by invariant T cells such as MAIT and iNKT, though diverse VJ usage argued against such confounding for most clonotypes. Because the same donors could not be followed over many years, conclusions were based on cross-sectional statistical analysis. Compared with coincidental sharing between unrelated individuals, out-of-frame TCR alpha sequences shared between twins had an excess of sequences with low generation probability.

This sequence uses TRBV11-2 and TRBJ2-1, and 7 junction bases match TRBD2. Sequenced: memory T cells sorted from blood. Read against the paper, the sample's cell subset or site label means: CD45RO+ enriched T cells. This clonotype was obtained from a man aged 18 to 35 in good health. The DNA sequence is TGTGCCAGCAGCTTAGTGGGGGGGGCCTACAATGAGCAGTTCTTC. It codes for CASSLVGGAYNEQFF.